This T cell receptor (beta chain) was obtained from a study of blood T cells in healthy people across ages. Broader study findings: Older age coincided with a roughly linear decline in TCR beta diversity per million T cells. Using unsorted PBMCs precluded a conclusive naive versus antigen-experienced comparison.

This clonotype appeared once. What it recognizes is unknown. The germline V gene has CDR1 SQVTM and CDR2 ANQGSEA. This CDR3 is built from 14 residues. V dropped 4 bases and J dropped 4 bases, with 14 bases sitting between them. The use of a sample-barcoded 5' primer and a J-beta primer mix characterized a second PCR of roughly 6 to 11 cycles. A template-switch adaptor with 12 random nucleotides tagged each cDNA molecule. One entry per CDR3 protein results from TCRdb running MiXCR on the 5' RACE reads. The sample lists hundreds of thousands of distinct CDR3 sequences, about 30% occurring once. The TCR comes from a woman of 80 years or more in good health. The chain carries TRBV29-1 and TRBJ1-3; tentative D call: TRBD1 (6 bases). The source material was blood. The CDR3 protein is CSVGTATAGNTIYF. CDR3 DNA: TGCAGCGTTGGGACAGCAACCGCGGGAAACACCATATATTTT. The full variable domain, completed using reference TRBV29-1 and TRBJ1-3, is SAVISQKPSRDICQRGTSLTIQCQVDSQVTMMFWYRQQPGQSLTLIATANQGSEATYESGFVIDKFPISRPNLTFSTLTVSNMSPEDSSIYLCSVGTATAGNTIYFGEGSWLTVV.